The next 20 T cell receptor beta chains were all read from a single sample in a study of low-dose radiotherapy and immunotherapy resistance in tumors. Time point denoted: before trial treatment. Primers used for first-strand cDNA, a TRAV- and TRBV-specific set, covered both alpha and beta chains. TCR amplification used approximately 19 PCR cycles, a constant-region primer and a V-primer adapter. In TCRdb, the reads were re-called with MiXCR into one record per CDR3 protein. The sample has tens of thousands of distinct CDR3 sequences; less than 35% are singletons. The sequences come from PBMCs, collected before treatment. The source of these receptors is a female donor with ovarian cancer.

The chain has TRBV9 and TRBJ2-2; 8 bases line up with TRBD2. The V and J ends lost 3 bases and 2 bases, in that order; junction bases with no gene match: 3. CDR1 and CDR2 (germline): SGDLS, YYNGEE. The CDR3 runs 15 residues. CDR3 sequence (DNA): TGTGCCAGCAGCGCACGGGGGGGAAACACCGGGGAGCTGTTTTTT. Its translation: CASSARGGNTGELFF.

This clonotype occurred many times. J is TRBJ1-1 and V is TRBV19; D might be TRBD1 (5 bases). V dropped 7 bases and J dropped 1 base, with 16 bases sitting between them. Germline CDR1 and CDR2: LNHDA and SQIVND (reference sequence). This CDR3 region has 15 residues. The CDR3 DNA is TGTGCCAGTACCTCCTGGAGCGGGGGGAACACTGAAGCTTTCTTT. This gives the protein CASTSWSGGNTEAFF.

This clonotype showed up many times. The chain joins TRBV12-3 or TRBV12-4 to TRBJ2-3; possible D gene TRBD2, 6 bases. V was clipped by 6 bases and J by 1 base, with 11 bases between them. The CDR3 is 14 residues long. As DNA, the CDR3 is TGTGCCAGCAGCCTCGCTAGCGGCACAGATACGCAGTATTTT. Protein sequence: CASSLASGTDTQYF.

This clonotype counts as medium-sized. V and J are TRBV5-6 and TRBJ2-3; 8 bases fit TRBD2. V shed 6 bases and J 4 bases; nucleotides not matched to a gene: 19. CDR3 size: 18 residues. In germline, CDR1 is SGHDT, CDR2 YYEEEE. The CDR3 here is CASTHLSPGREDSDTQYF. The CDR3 DNA sequence: TGTGCCAGCACCCATCTGAGCCCTGGGCGGGAGGACTCAGATACGCAGTATTTT.

The table lists this clonotype with many counts. V gene TRBV7-8 combines with J gene TRBJ2-1, with a weak D call TRBD1 (6 bases). The CDR3 loop spans 12 amino acids. Germline values: CDR1 SGHVS, CDR2 FQNEAQ. Trimming took off 5 bases at V and 8 bases at J, with 10 bases between the two ends. The CDR3 bases are TGTGCCAGCAGCGAACAGGGTTATGAGCAGTTCTTC. Encoded protein: CASSEQGYEQFF.

Concerning this clonotype: A read error is likely here: a far larger clone is one base away. The chain has TRBV6-6 and TRBJ2-1, with TRBD2 matching 7 bases. This CDR3 is built from 13 residues. Germline CDR1 MNHNY, CDR2 SVGAGI (reference sequence). J was trimmed by 7 bases and V by 5 bases; bases with no gene match: 5. CDR3 protein: CASSVTSRNEQFF. CDR3 sequence (DNA): TGTGCCAGCAGTGTGACTAGCAGGAATGAGCAGTTCTTC.

The table lists this clonotype with many counts. The chain employs TRBV7-2 and TRBJ1-5, with D unresolved. The V gene's germline CDR1 is SGHTA and CDR2 FQGNSA. V was trimmed by 5 bases and J by 7 bases, leaving 9 bases between them. CDR3 length: 12 residues. The chain's CDR3 is CASSPAGQPQHF. The CDR3 nucleotides are TGTGCCAGCAGCCCGGCGGGGCAGCCCCAGCATTTT.

This clonotype was found many times. This chain connects TRBV20-1 to TRBJ2-2; 15 nucleotides align to TRBD2. Germline V gene data show CDR1 as DFQATT and CDR2 as SNEGSKA (reference sequence). The CDR3 contains 17 residues. V was clipped by 5 bases and J by 1 base; unmatched bases: 5. In DNA, the CDR3 is TGCAGTGCTTCGGGACTAGCGGGAGGACAGAACACCGGGGAGCTGTTTTTT. Amino acid sequence: CSASGLAGGQNTGELFF.

This chain uses TRBV5-6 with TRBJ2-3; possibly TRBD1 for D (5 bases). CDR3 length equals 15 residues. Germline V lookup: CDR1 SGHDT, CDR2 YYEEEE. Trimming shortened V by 4 bases and J by 2 bases, and 14 bases separated the two germline ends. The CDR3 region is CASSPPDGHTDTQYF. CDR3 in DNA: TGTGCCAGCAGCCCGCCGGACGGACACACAGATACGCAGTATTTT.

In this sample, this clonotype turned up a few times. The chain combines TRBV6-2 or TRBV6-3 with TRBJ2-7, with 13 positions matching TRBD2. The CDR3 totals 15 residues. Germline trimming cut 7 bases from V and 4 bases from J; bases unmatched to any gene: 7. Germline values: CDR1 MNHEY, CDR2 SVGEGT. The CDR3 region has the DNA TGTGCCAGCAAAGAGGCGGGACTAGCGGGGTACGAGCAGTACTTC. Translated: CASKEAGLAGYEQYF.

This clonotype has a count of ten or more. The CDR3 loop is CSVEDGRQGPQYF. CDR3 DNA sequence: TGCAGCGTTGAAGATGGGCGACAGGGCCCGCAGTATTTT. V and J are TRBV29-1 and TRBJ2-3, with 7 positions matching TRBD1. Trimming removed 0 bases from V and 10 bases from J; junction bases left unmatched: 7. Germline values: CDR1 SQVTM, CDR2 ANQGSEA. The CDR3 is made up of 13 amino acids.

In this sample, this clonotype turned up many times. The chain employs TRBV5-1 and TRBJ1-2; D ambiguous. Germline values: CDR1 SGHRS, CDR2 YFSETQ. Trimming took 4 bases from V and 3 from J, leaving 7 bases between them. The CDR3 contains 12 residues. CDR3 region: CASSQSDYGYTF. Written as DNA, the CDR3 is TGCGCCAGCAGCCAGTCAGACTATGGCTACACCTTC.

Concerning this clonotype itself: A far larger clone is one base from this, pointing to a likely read error. The V and J genes are TRBV28 and TRBJ2-7; TRBD1 matches at 11 bases. Germline CDR1 reads MDHEN; CDR2 reads SYDVKM. The J segment lost 7 bases and the V segment lost 6 bases, leaving 14 bases of the junction unmatched. CDR3 size: 16 residues. This CDR3 reads CASSLRGTGGYNEQYF. Here the CDR3 DNA reads TGTGCCAGCAGCCTCAGAGGGACAGGGGGTTACAATGAGCAGTACTTC.

At least ten counts were recorded for this clonotype. The rearrangement joins TRBV20-1 to TRBJ2-2; 9 positions match TRBD1. CDR1 and CDR2 from the germline V gene are DFQATT and SNEGSKA (reference sequence). The length of the CDR3 is 13 residues. Trimming removed 5 bases from V and 4 bases from J; junction bases left unmatched: 2. The CDR3 loop reads CSARQGVTGELFF. The CDR3 DNA reads as TGCAGTGCTCGACAGGGGGTCACCGGGGAGCTGTTTTTT.

V usage is TRBV12-5 and J usage is TRBJ2-1; no clear D gene. Germline lookup yields CDR1 LGHNT and CDR2 FRNRAP. This CDR3 region has 12 residues. The germline V and J ends were trimmed by 1 base and 2 bases, with 0 bases remaining between them. The CDR3 spells CASGLAYNEQFF. CDR3 nucleotide sequence: TGTGCTAGTGGTTTGGCCTACAATGAGCAGTTCTTC.

The chain is built from TRBV27 and TRBJ2-2, with D possibly being TRBD2 (6 bases). V was pared by 6 bases and J by 2 bases, with 10 bases between. This CDR3 contains 14 residues. The V gene's germline CDR1 is MNHEY and CDR2 SMNVEV (reference sequence). DNA for the CDR3: TGTGCCAGCAGGGGGACTTTTAACACCGGGGAGCTGTTTTTT. Protein product: CASRGTFNTGELFF.

This clonotype was seen at least ten times. This rearrangement joins TRBV7-8 to TRBJ2-7; D uncertain. The CDR3 has 13 amino acids. Looked up from germline, CDR1 is SGHVS and CDR2 is FQNEAQ. V lost 9 bases and J lost 2, with 14 bases in between. The CDR3 spells CASQSPPTYEQYF. The CDR3 nucleotides are TGTGCCAGTCAGTCTCCCCCGACCTACGAGCAGTACTTC. Full variable domain (outside the CDR3, taken from reference TRBV7-8 and TRBJ2-7): GAGVSQSPRYKVAKRGQDVALRCDPISGHVSLFWYQQALGQGPEFLTYFQNEAQLDKSGLPSDRFFAERPEGSVSTLKIQRTQQEDSAVYLCASQSPPTYEQYFGPGTRLTVT.

This clonotype has a count of ten or more. CDR3 nucleotides: TGTGCCAGTAGTCCTGGCCGGGGGTACTCCTACGAGCAGTACTTC. It codes for CASSPGRGYSYEQYF. J is TRBJ2-7 and V is TRBV19, with a possible D match to TRBD2 (6 bases). The CDR3 is 15 amino acids. Deletions cut 5 bases from V and 0 bases from J, with 14 bases between. Germline-derived CDR1 and CDR2 are LNHDA and SQIVND (reference sequence).

V gene TRBV20-1 combines with J gene TRBJ2-3; TRBD2 aligns across 11 bases. Per the germline V gene, CDR1 is DFQATT and CDR2 is SNEGSKA (reference sequence). The trim removed 3 bases at V and 1 base at J, leaving 15 bases unmatched. The CDR3 contains 19 residues. The CDR3 DNA is TGCAGTGCTAGGTCGGAGACAGCGGGACTAGCGGCGCGCACAGATACGCAGTATTTT. Translating gives CSARSETAGLAARTDTQYF.

J is TRBJ1-4 and V is TRBV28, with D unclear. Trimming took 3 bases from V and 5 from J, leaving 10 bases between them. The CDR3 length is 14 residues. The germline V gene encodes CDR1 MDHEN and CDR2 SYDVKM. The CDR3 spells CASSLGVTNEKLFF. In nucleotides, the CDR3 is TGTGCCAGCAGTTTGGGCGTAACCAATGAAAAACTGTTTTTT.